This T cell receptor beta chain derives from a study of blood T cell repertoires in COVID-19. Each recovered donor of Cohort 3 presented with two negative PCRs, clearance, or symptom resolution. Under the authors' procedure: Counts of nucleated cells, estimated from reference gene primer amplification, were obtained. The data were produced by immunoSEQ multiplex PCR, yet TCRdb's version contains in-frame clones alone and is incomplete. That table is the source of V, J and clone size, and D and trimming were worked out from the DNA. The table includes hundreds of thousands of clones, roughly nine tenths detected once. A single count supports this clone. The source of this sequence is a man in his 60s who had recovered from COVID-19. Sequencing was carried out using PBMCs or T cells enriched from blood (not recorded which).

CDR3 DNA: TGCGCCAGCAGCCAAAAGCTAACTAGCGGGGGATTAAATGAGCAGTTCTTC. Translated: CASSQKLTSGGLNEQFF. The chain couples TRBV4-1 to TRBJ2-1, with 11 bases identical to TRBD2. Germline lookup yields CDR1 MGHRA and CDR2 YSYEKL. The V segment lost 2 bases and the J segment 7 bases; nucleotides outside the gene matches: 10. This CDR3 region has 17 residues.